This T cell receptor beta chain was found in a study of blood T cell repertoires in COVID-19 (dated by TCRdb to about 2020). Notes on the research overall: Samples covering the acute and convalescent phases of COVID-19 were provided by collaborators in the United States, Italy and Spain. Subjects who had been exposed to COVID-19, were actively infected with it, or had recovered from it provided the deeply sampled blood TCRbeta repertoires that made up the dataset. HLA class I and class II types, where available, came from metadata supplied by the sample provider rather than from assay-based typing. The samples were drawn from two sources: the first 160 participants of the ongoing ImmuneRACE study, and 1,200 or so subjects contributed by 6 global collaborators. The repertoires were made available in a free public database intended to serve as a resource for research on the immune response to SARS-CoV-2. The material from the prospective study consisted of cDNA or gDNA derived from T cells, B-cell-depleted T cells, or PBMCs. The sample metadata nearly always contained a de-identified subject ID, COVID-19 status, age in years and sex. The paper's findings and limits, for the study overall: The quantity of clinical and demographic metadata differed by source and by participant and was supplied without curation.

About this clone: Which antigen it targets is not known. The sample holds no much larger clone one base away, and base qualities are not on file.

The CDR3 goes from the cysteine to the phenylalanine over 14 residues. Only the CDR3 part of the read is kept: 42 bases, read in frame from the first base. CDR1 and CDR2, per the germline V gene, are SGHAT and FQNNGV. Trimming costs V 3 bases and J 10 bases, and their ends lie 17 bases apart. TCRbeta CDR3 regions were amplified from genomic DNA by means of the immunoSEQ Assay, a bias-controlled multiplex PCR. Per the source publication's procedure: Nucleated cell counts per sample were estimated from amplification of reference gene primers within the assay. To quantify the absolute abundance of each unique TCRbeta CDR3 rearrangement, sequence reads were collapsed and filtered. Productive Simpson clonality was computed per sample as the square root of Simpson's diversity index over productive rearrangements. TCRdb carries this immuneACCESS record with in-frame sequences only. Its versions omit some clonotypes, under half of them owing to an unresolved V gene in the studies checked, with the rest unexplained. V and J calls and clone size are copied from that table; D and trimming were computed from the DNA. The sample data list about 270,000 clones, and around four fifths of these were observed just once. The ten largest clones add up to approximately 5.9% of the sample.

Each collaborating institution followed its own protocols to collect whole blood in K2EDTA tubes. For TCRbeta analysis, collaborators shipped samples as frozen whole blood, isolated PBMCs, or DNA extracted from either of those sample types. The source of this sequence is a man at least 80 years old with acute or convalescent COVID-19. In this chain, TRBV11-2 is recombined with TRBJ2-3, with TRBD1 perhaps the D gene, on 6 matching bases. Sequencing used peripheral blood. The CDR3 in this case is CASSFWMGQTAQYF. At the DNA level, the sequence is TGTGCCAGCAGCTTCTGGATGGGACAAACGGCGCAGTATTTT.